These 12 T cell receptor beta chains came from one sample sequenced in a study of neurological immune-mediated disorders. TCRdb re-analysed the 5' RACE reads in MiXCR, keeping a single row per CDR3 protein. The sample records approximately 41,000 distinct CDR3 sequences, about 14% being singletons. Material: CD4+ T cells from blood. All receptors come from a woman between 55 and 75 years old with HTLV-1-associated myelopathy (HAM/TSP).

This clonotype was seen more than once but under ten times. The CDR3 DNA is TGTGCCAGCTCACCTCGACAGAACTATGGCTACACCTTC. Encoded protein: CASSPRQNYGYTF. The genes are TRBV18 and TRBJ1-2; D possibly corresponds to TRBD1 (5 bases). V was trimmed by 3 bases and J by 2 bases, leaving 7 bases between them. The CDR3 extends over 13 amino acids. Per the germline V gene, CDR1 is KGHSH and CDR2 is LQKENI.

This sequence joins TRBV20-1 and TRBJ2-5, with D maybe TRBD2 (6 bases). The CDR3 has 12 residues. From germline, CDR1 is DFQATT and CDR2 SNEGSKA (reference sequence). Trimming pared 0 bases from V and 13 bases from J, leaving 15 bases between. This CDR3 is CSARDGGITPYF. CDR3 in DNA: TGCAGTGCTAGAGATGGGGGGATCACACCGTACTTC.

This clonotype was picked up many times. V gene TRBV7-2 combines with J gene TRBJ1-3; D is uncertain. CDR3 size: 14 residues. Looked up from germline, CDR1 is SGHTA and CDR2 is FQGNSA. The CDR3 sequence: CVNSLVTSGNTIYF. The CDR3 coding sequence is TGTGTCAACAGCTTAGTCACTTCTGGAAACACCATATATTTT.

This clonotype was picked up many times. The chain recombines TRBV7-9 with TRBJ1-2; 9 positions match TRBD1. Germline loops: CDR1 SEHNR, CDR2 FQNEAQ (reference sequence). V was pared by 5 bases and J by 6 bases, with 10 bases of the junction left unmatched. CDR3 length equals 15 residues. The CDR3 reads CASSPQGAMIDGYTF. DNA of the CDR3: TGTGCCAGCAGCCCACAGGGGGCTATGATAGATGGCTACACCTTC.

There are many counts of this clonotype. CDR3 in amino acids: CASSETGTGQPQHF. DNA for the CDR3: TGTGCCAGCAGTGAGACAGGGACGGGGCAGCCCCAGCATTTT. The J gene is TRBJ1-5, the V gene TRBV6-1; 7 nucleotides line up with TRBD1. The CDR3 spans 14 residues. CDR1 is MNHNS and CDR2 is SASEGT in the germline V gene. V trimming: 3 bases; J trimming: 7 bases; junction bases outside the gene matches: 6.

Concerning this clonotype: The junction and the germline gene differ at one end; a read error may be behind it. The chain couples TRBV20-1 to TRBJ2-3; no clear D. There are 14 residues in the CDR3. CDR1 is DFQATT, CDR2 SNEGSKA, per germline (reference sequence). The CDR3 reads CSARVGIRTYTQYF. CDR3 DNA: TGCAGTGCTAGAGTGGGAATTCGCACATATACGCAGTATTTT.

The CDR3 region is CASRSGDRYNEQFF. CDR3 in DNA: TGTGCCAGCAGGTCGGGAGATAGATACAATGAGCAGTTCTTC. The gene calls are TRBV11-3 and TRBJ2-1, with a weak D call TRBD2 (6 bases). The germline CDR1 and CDR2 sequences are SGHNT and YENEEA. V was pared by 6 bases and J by 4 bases, with 13 bases between. The CDR3 sequence is 14 residues long.

This clonotype was recorded at least ten times. This sequence joins TRBV2 and TRBJ1-1; D possibly corresponds to TRBD1 (5 bases). CDR1 is SNHLY and CDR2 is FYNNEI in the germline V gene. There are 13 residues in the CDR3. V lost 8 bases and J lost 5, with 15 bases in between. CDR3 sequence reads: CASYQGEGTEAFF. The CDR3 coding sequence is TGTGCCAGCTATCAGGGAGAAGGTACTGAAGCTTTCTTT.

This clonotype has ten or more counts. The J gene is TRBJ2-6, the V gene TRBV20-1; 11 nucleotides line up with TRBD1. Per germline, CDR1 DFQATT and CDR2 SNEGSKA (reference sequence). This CDR3 is 17 amino acids long. The trim removed 6 bases at V and 3 bases at J, leaving 10 bases unmatched. The CDR3 here is CSASSGTGGIGANVLTF. The CDR3 DNA reads TGCAGTGCCAGTTCCGGGACAGGGGGTATTGGGGCCAACGTCCTGACTTTC.

The CDR3 DNA follows: TGTGCCAGCAGTGAATACAGCTCCCGGGCGTCCACGCAGTTCTTC. It is translated as CASSEYSSRASTQFF. This chain links TRBV25-1 with TRBJ2-1; D gene unclear. The V and J ends lost 0 bases and 12 bases respectively, with 18 bases between them. This CDR3 is built from 15 residues. Germline V gene lookup returns CDR1 MGHDK and CDR2 SYGVNS.

This clonotype occurred many times. The chain recombines TRBV20-1 with TRBJ1-1; D gene unclear. Germline loops: CDR1 DFQATT, CDR2 SNEGSKA (reference sequence). The CDR3 is made up of 13 amino acids. The V end lost 8 bases, the J end lost 4 bases, and 17 bases lay between the germline ends. CDR3 protein: CSTMDQLTTEAFF. The CDR3 DNA is TGCAGTACTATGGACCAACTCACCACTGAAGCTTTCTTT.

The chain uses TRBV10-3 and TRBJ2-1; D is ambiguous. The CDR3 consists of 12 residues. V lost 3 bases and J lost 6, with 6 bases in between. CDR1 is ENHRY, CDR2 SYGVKD, per germline. In DNA form, the CDR3 reads TGTGCCATCAGTGACGCTCTCAATGAGCAGTTCTTC. It encodes CAISDALNEQFF.